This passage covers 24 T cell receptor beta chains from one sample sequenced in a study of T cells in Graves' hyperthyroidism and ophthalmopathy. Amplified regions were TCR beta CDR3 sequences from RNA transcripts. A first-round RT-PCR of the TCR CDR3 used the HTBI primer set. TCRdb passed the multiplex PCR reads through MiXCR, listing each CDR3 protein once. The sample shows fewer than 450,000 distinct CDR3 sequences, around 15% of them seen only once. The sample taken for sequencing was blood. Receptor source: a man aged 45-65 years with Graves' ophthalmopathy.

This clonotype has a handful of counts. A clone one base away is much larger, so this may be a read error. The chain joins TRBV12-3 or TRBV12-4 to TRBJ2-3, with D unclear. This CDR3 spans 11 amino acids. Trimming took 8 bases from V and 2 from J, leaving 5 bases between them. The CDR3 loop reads CASGNTDTQYF. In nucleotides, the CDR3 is TGTGCCAGCGGGAACACAGATACGCAGTATTTT.

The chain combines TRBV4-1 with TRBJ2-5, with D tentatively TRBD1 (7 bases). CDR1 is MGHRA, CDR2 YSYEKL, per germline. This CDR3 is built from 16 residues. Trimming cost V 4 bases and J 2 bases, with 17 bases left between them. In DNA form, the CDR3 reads TGCGCCAGCAGCCGCCTCACCAGGGGGGCACAAGAGACCCAGTACTTC. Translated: CASSRLTRGAQETQYF.

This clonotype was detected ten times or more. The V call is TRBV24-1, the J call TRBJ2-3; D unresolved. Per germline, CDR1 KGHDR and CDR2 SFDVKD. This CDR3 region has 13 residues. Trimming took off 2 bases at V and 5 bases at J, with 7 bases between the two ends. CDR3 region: CATSDSNGDTQYF. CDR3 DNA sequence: TGTGCCACCAGTGATTCCAATGGAGATACGCAGTATTTT.

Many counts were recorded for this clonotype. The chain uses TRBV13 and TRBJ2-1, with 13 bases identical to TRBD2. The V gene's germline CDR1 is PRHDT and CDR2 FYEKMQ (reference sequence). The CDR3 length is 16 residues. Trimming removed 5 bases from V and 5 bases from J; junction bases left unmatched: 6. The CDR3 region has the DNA TGTGCCAGCAGCCATGGACTAGCGGGAGTAGACAATGAGCAGTTCTTC. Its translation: CASSHGLAGVDNEQFF. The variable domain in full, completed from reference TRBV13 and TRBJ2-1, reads AAGVIQSPRHLIKEKRETATLKCYPIPRHDTVYWYQQGPGQDPQFLISFYEKMQSDKGSIPDRFSAQQFSDYHSELNMSSLELGDSALYFCASSHGLAGVDNEQFFGPGTRLTVL.

CDR3: CASSERTTARDIQYF. The CDR3, as DNA: TGTGCCAGCAGTGAAAGGACTACCGCCCGAGACATTCAGTACTTC. This chain connects TRBV6-1 to TRBJ2-4; perhaps TRBD2 as D (6 bases). The length of the CDR3 is 15 residues. V lost 2 bases to trimming and J lost 8 bases, with 16 bases between them. Germline lookup yields CDR1 MNHNS and CDR2 SASEGT.

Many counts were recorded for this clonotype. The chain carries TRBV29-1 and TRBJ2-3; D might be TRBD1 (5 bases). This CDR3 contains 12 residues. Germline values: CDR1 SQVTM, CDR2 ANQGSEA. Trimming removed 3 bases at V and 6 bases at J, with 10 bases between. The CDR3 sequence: CSVDREGDTQYF. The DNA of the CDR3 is TGCAGCGTTGACAGGGAAGGGGATACGCAGTATTTT.

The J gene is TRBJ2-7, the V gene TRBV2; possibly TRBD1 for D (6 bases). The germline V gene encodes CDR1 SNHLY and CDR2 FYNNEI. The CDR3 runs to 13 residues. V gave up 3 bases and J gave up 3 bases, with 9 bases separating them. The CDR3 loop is CASSDRGIYEQYF. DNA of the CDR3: TGTGCCAGCAGTGACAGGGGAATCTACGAGCAGTACTTC.

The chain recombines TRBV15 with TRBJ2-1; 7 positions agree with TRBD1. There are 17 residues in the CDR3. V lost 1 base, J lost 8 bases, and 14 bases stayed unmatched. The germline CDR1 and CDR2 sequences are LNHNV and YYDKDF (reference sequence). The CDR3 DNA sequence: TGTGCCACCAGCAGAGTAAGTGGACAGGAGTCGTATCATGAGCAGTTCTTC. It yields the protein CATSRVSGQESYHEQFF.

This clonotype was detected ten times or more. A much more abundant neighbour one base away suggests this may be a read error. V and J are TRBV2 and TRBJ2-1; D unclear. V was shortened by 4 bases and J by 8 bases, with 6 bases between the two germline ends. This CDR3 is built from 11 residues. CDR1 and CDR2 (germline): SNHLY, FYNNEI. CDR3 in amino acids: CASSVGYEQFF. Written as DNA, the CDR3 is TGTGCCAGCAGTGTAGGGTATGAGCAGTTCTTC.

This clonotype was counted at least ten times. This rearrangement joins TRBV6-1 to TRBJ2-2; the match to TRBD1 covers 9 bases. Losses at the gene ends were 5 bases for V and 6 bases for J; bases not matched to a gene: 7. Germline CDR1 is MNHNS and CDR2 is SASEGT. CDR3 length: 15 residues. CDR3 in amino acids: CASSLGQGTAGELFF. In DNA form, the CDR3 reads TGTGCCAGCAGTTTGGGACAGGGAACGGCCGGGGAGCTGTTTTTT.

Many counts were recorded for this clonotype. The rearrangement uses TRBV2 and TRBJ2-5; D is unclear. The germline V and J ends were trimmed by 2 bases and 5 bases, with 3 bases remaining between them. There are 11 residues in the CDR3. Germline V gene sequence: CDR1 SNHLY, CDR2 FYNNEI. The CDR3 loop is CASSEMETQYF. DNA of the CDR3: TGTGCCAGCAGTGAAATGGAGACCCAGTACTTC.

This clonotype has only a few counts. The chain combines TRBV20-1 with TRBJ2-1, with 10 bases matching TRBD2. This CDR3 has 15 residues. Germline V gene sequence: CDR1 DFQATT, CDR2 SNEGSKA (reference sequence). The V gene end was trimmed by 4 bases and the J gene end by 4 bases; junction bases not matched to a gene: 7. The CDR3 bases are TGCAGTGCTACCAGCGGGAGGGCCGGATACAATGAGCAGTTCTTC. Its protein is CSATSGRAGYNEQFF.

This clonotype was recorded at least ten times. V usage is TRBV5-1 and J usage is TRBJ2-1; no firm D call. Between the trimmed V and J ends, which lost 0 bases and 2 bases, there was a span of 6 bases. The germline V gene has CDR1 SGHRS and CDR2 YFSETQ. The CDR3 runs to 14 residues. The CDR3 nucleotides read TGCGCCAGCAGCTTGGCAGGACCCTACAATGAGCAGTTCTTC. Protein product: CASSLAGPYNEQFF.

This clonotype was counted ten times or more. DNA of the CDR3: TGCGCCAGCAGCTCGACACCCGGACAACCAGCGGGTGAGCAGTTCTTC. Its protein product is CASSSTPGQPAGEQFF. This rearrangement joins TRBV5-1 to TRBJ2-1, with a possible D match to TRBD2 (6 bases). The CDR3 has 16 amino acids. Per germline, CDR1 SGHRS and CDR2 YFSETQ. V dropped 3 bases and J dropped 9 bases, with 22 bases sitting between them. Full variable domain (rest looked up from reference TRBV5-1 and TRBJ2-1): KAGVTQTPRYLIKTRGQQVTLSCSPISGHRSVSWYQQTPGQGLQFLFEYFSETQRNKGNFPGRFSGRQFSNSRSEMNVSTLELGDSALYLCASSSTPGQPAGEQFFGPGTRLTVL.

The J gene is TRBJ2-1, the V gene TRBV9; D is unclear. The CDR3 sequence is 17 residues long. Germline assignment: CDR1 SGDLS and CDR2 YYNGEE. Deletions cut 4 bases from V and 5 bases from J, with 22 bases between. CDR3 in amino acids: CASSFKRVANPDNEQFF. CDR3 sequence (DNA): TGTGCCAGCAGCTTCAAGCGAGTAGCCAACCCCGACAATGAGCAGTTCTTC.

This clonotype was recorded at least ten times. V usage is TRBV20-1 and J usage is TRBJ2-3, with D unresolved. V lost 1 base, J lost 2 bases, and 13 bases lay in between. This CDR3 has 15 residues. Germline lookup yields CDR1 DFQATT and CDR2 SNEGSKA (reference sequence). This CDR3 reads CSARVGLGYTDTQYF. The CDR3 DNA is TGCAGTGCTAGAGTTGGTTTGGGATACACAGATACGCAGTATTTT.

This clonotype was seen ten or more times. The CDR3 nucleotides are TGCAGTGCTAGAGGAAGGGGGTGGGACACTGAAGCTTTCTTT. Translated, it gives CSARGRGWDTEAFF. The chain recombines TRBV20-1 with TRBJ1-1, with D tentatively TRBD1 (6 bases). The CDR3 is made up of 14 amino acids. CDR1 is DFQATT and CDR2 is SNEGSKA in the germline V gene (reference sequence). V dropped 1 base and J dropped 3 bases, with 12 bases sitting between them.

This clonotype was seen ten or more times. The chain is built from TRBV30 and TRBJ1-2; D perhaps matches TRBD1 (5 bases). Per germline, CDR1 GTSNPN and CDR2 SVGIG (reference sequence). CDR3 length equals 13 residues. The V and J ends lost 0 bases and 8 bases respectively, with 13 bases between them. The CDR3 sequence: CAWSVMRGGGYTF. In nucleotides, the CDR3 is TGTGCCTGGAGTGTCATGAGGGGAGGCGGCTACACCTTC.

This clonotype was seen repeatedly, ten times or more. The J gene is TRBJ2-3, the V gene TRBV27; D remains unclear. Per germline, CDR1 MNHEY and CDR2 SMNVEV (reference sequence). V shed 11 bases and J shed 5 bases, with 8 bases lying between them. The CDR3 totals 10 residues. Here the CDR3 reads CADGGDTQYF. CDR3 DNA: TGTGCCGACGGTGGAGATACGCAGTATTTT.

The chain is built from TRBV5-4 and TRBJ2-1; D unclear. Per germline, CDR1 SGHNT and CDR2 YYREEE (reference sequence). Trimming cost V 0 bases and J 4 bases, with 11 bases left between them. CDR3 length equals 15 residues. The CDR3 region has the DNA TGTGCCAGCAGCTTGGGGAGCCCCGCATACAATGAGCAGTTCTTC. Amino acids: CASSLGSPAYNEQFF.

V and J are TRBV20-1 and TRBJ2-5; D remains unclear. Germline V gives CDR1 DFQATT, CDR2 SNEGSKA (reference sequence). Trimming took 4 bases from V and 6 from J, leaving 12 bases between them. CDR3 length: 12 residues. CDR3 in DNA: TGCAGTGCTATTCGGTTTGGAAAGACCCAGTACTTC. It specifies CSAIRFGKTQYF.

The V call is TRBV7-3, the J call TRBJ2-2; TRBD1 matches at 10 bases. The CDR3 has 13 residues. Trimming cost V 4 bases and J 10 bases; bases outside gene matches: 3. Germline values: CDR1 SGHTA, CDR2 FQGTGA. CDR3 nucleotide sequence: TGTGCCAGCAGCTGGGACAGGGGTGAGGAGCTGTTTTTT. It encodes CASSWDRGEELFF. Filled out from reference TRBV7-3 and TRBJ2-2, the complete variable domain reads GAGVSQTPSNKVTEKGKYVELRCDPISGHTALYWYRQSLGQGPEFLIYFQGTGAADDSGLPNDRFFAVRPEGSVSTLKIQRTERGDSAVYLCASSWDRGEELFFGEGSRLTVL.

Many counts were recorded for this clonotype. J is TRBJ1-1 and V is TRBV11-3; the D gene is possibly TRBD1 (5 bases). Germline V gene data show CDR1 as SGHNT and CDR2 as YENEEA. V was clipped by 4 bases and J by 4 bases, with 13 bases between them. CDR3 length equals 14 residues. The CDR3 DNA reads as TGTGCCAGCAGCTCACCAGGGTCGGTCACTGAAGCTTTCTTT. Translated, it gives CASSSPGSVTEAFF.

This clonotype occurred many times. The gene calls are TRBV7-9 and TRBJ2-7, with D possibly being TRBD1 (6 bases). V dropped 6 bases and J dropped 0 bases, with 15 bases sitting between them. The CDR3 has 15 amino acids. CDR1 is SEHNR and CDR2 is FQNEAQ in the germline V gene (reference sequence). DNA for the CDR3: TGTGCCAGCAGTTCCGACACAGGGCTCTCCTACGAGCAGTACTTC. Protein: CASSSDTGLSYEQYF. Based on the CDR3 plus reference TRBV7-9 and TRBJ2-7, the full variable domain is DTGVSQNPRHKITKRGQNVTFRCDPISEHNRLYWYRQTLGQGPEFLTYFQNEAQLEKSRLLSDRFSAERPKGSFSTLEIQRTEQGDSAMYLCASSSDTGLSYEQYFGPGTRLTVT.